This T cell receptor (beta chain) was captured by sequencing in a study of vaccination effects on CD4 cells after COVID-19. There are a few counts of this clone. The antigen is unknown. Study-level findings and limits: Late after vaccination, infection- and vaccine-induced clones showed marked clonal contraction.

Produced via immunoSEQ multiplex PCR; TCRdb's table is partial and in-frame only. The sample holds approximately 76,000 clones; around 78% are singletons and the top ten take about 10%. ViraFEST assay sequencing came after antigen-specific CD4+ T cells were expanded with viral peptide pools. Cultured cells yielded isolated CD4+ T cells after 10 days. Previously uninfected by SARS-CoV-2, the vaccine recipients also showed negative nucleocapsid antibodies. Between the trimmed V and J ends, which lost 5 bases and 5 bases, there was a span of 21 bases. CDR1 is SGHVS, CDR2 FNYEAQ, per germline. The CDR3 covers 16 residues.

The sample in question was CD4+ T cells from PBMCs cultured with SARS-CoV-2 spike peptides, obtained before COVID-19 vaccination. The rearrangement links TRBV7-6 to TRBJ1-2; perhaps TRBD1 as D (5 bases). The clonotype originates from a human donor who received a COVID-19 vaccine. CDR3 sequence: CASSPGPDRPGYGYTF. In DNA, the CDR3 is TGTGCCAGCAGCCCGGGACCTGACAGACCCGGTTATGGCTACACCTTC.